The next 10 T cell receptor beta chains were all read from a single sample in a study of control samples from healthy donors and cancer patients. Sequenced by immunoSEQ multiplex PCR; TCRdb stores in-frame clones only, minus some. The sample has roughly 150,000 clones, 70% to 90% seen once. Sequencing was carried out using blood. The receptors come from a man younger than 35 in good health.

This clone appeared a single time. This CDR3 reads CASTEGGRNNEQFF. In nucleotides, the CDR3 is TGTGCCTCCACGGAGGGGGGCCGTAACAATGAGCAGTTCTTC. The gene calls are TRBV30 and TRBJ2-1; TRBD1 or TRBD2 may be the D gene (6 bases each). The length of the CDR3 is 14 residues. From germline, CDR1 is GTSNPN and CDR2 SVGIG (reference sequence). V was trimmed by 7 bases and J by 5 bases, leaving 18 bases between them.

This clone was detected only once. The V and J genes are TRBV14 and TRBJ2-7, with D perhaps TRBD1 (6 bases). V was cut by 3 bases and J by 5 bases, with 14 bases left in between. Germline V gene sequence: CDR1 SGHDN, CDR2 FVKESK. The CDR3 totals 14 residues. The CDR3 here is CASSQTGGADEQYF. Here the CDR3 DNA reads TGTGCCAGCAGCCAGACAGGAGGCGCCGACGAGCAGTACTTC.

The V call is TRBV4-3, the J call TRBJ2-3; D call uncertain. The CDR3 sequence is 13 residues long. Trimming took off 3 bases at V and 2 bases at J, with 6 bases between the two ends. CDR1 is LGHNA and CDR2 is YSLEER in the germline V gene. The CDR3 nucleotides are TGCGCCAGCAGCCACGGAACCACAGATACGCAGTATTTT. Translation: CASSHGTTDTQYF.

The chain carries TRBV5-8 and TRBJ2-5; D tentatively reads TRBD1 or TRBD2 (5 bases each). In germline, CDR1 is SGHTS, CDR2 YDEGEE. Trimming pared 3 bases from V and 4 bases from J, leaving 19 bases between. This CDR3 contains 16 residues. As DNA, the CDR3 is TGTGCCAGCAGCTCTACCGGGACCCTTCTTGGAGAGACCCAGTACTTC. Encoded protein: CASSSTGTLLGETQYF. Together with reference TRBV5-8 and TRBJ2-5, the CDR3 gives the full variable domain: EAGVTQSPTHLIKTRGQQATLRCSPISGHTSVYWYQQALGLGLQFLLWYDEGEERNRGNFPPRFSGRQFPNYSSELNVNALELEDSALYLCASSSTGTLLGETQYFGPGTRLLVL.

The chain joins TRBV6-1 to TRBJ1-2; no firm D call. Trimming left V 3 bases short and J 2 bases short, with 7 bases between. This CDR3 comprises 13 residues. CDR1 is MNHNS, CDR2 SASEGT, per germline. This chain's CDR3 is CASSEPWNYGYTF. The DNA of the CDR3 is TGTGCCAGCAGTGAGCCATGGAACTATGGCTACACCTTC.

This clone was seen once. J is TRBJ2-7 and V is TRBV9; TRBD2 agrees at 8 bases. In germline, CDR1 is SGDLS, CDR2 YYNGEE. The CDR3 has 15 amino acids. Unmatched junction bases numbered 6, after V lost 0 bases and J lost 4 bases. CDR3: CASSVAAGGHYEQYF. The DNA of the CDR3 is TGTGCCAGCAGCGTAGCCGCGGGGGGCCATTACGAGCAGTACTTC.

This sequence joins TRBV23-1 and TRBJ2-7; tentatively, D is TRBD2 (6 bases). TRBV23-1 is reported as an ORF; its role is uncertain. CDR3 length equals 16 residues. Trimming shortened V by 7 bases and J by 1 base, and 20 bases separated the two germline ends. The CDR3 spells CASIEISGAASYEQYF. The DNA of the CDR3 is TGCGCCAGCATAGAAATATCGGGAGCGGCTTCCTACGAGCAGTACTTC.

A note on this clone: A clone one base away is much larger, so this may be a read error. The J gene is TRBJ1-5, the V gene TRBV6-2 or TRBV6-3, with TRBD1 matching 7 bases. CDR1 and CDR2 from the germline V gene are MNHEY and SVGEGT. The V gene end was trimmed by 5 bases and the J gene end by 6 bases; junction bases not matched to a gene: 7. This CDR3 spans 14 amino acids. In nucleotides, the CDR3 is TGTGCCAGCAGTCGAGGACAGGCGGGTCAGCCCCAGCATTTT. Translating it yields CASSRGQAGQPQHF.

This clone was found once. This chain links TRBV3-1 (or the pseudogene TRBV3-2) with TRBJ1-3, with D uncertain. The germline V gene encodes CDR1 LGHDT and CDR2 YNNKEL (reference sequence). Trimming cost V 5 bases and J 4 bases, with 15 bases left between them. The CDR3 loop spans 15 amino acids. The CDR3 region has the DNA TGTGCCAGCAGCGAGGACCCGGTCTACGGAAACACCATATATTTT. It is translated as CASSEDPVYGNTIYF.

The chain has TRBV19 and TRBJ2-6; a possible D gene is TRBD2 (6 bases). The V gene lost 5 bases and the J gene lost 4 bases, with 15 bases spanning the gap. The CDR3 runs to 16 residues. CDR1 LNHDA and CDR2 SQIVND come from the germline V gene (reference sequence). In nucleotides, the CDR3 is TGTGCCAGTAGTCCGACGTCGGCGGGGGGGGCCAACGTCCTGACTTTC. It translates to CASSPTSAGGANVLTF. Combining the CDR3 with reference TRBV19 and TRBJ2-6 gives the whole variable domain DGGITQSPKYLFRKEGQNVTLSCEQNLNHDAMYWYRQDPGQGLRLIYYSQIVNDFQKGDIAEGYSVSREKKESFPLTVTSAQKNPTAFYLCASSPTSAGGANVLTFGAGSRLTVL.